The 27 T cell receptor beta chains below all came from one sample that was sequenced in a study of T-cell memory formation after mild COVID-19. Each CDR3 protein gets one entry after TCRdb re-called the 5' RACE reads with MiXCR. The sample includes under 110,000 distinct CDR3 sequences, about 18% of them seen just once. The sample taken for sequencing was PBMCs or a T cell subset sorted from them (not recorded which). The receptors shown here come from an adult woman who had mild COVID-19 (a few samples of this study predate the infection). Cell type and time point are not known.

The V gene is TRBV12-3 or TRBV12-4, the J gene TRBJ1-1; D is unresolved. The CDR3 is 14 residues long. The ends were cut back, 5 bases at V and 0 bases at J, with 10 bases in the middle. The CDR3 DNA sequence: TGTGCCAGCAGTGAAAGCAGTATGAACACTGAAGCTTTCTTT. Its translation: CASSESSMNTEAFF.

At least ten counts were recorded for this clonotype. The rearrangement joins TRBV20-1 to TRBJ2-5; 15 nucleotides align to TRBD2. Per germline, CDR1 DFQATT and CDR2 SNEGSKA (reference sequence). Trimming at V came to 6 bases and at J to 5 bases, leaving 10 bases not matched to a gene. The CDR3 sequence is 16 residues long. CDR3 nucleotides: TGCAGTGCAATCGGACTAGCGGGGGGGCTTTGGGAGACCCAGTACTTC. It is translated as CSAIGLAGGLWETQYF.

This clonotype was detected only a few times. This sequence joins TRBV6-2 or TRBV6-3 and TRBJ2-7; TRBD2 might be the D (5 bases). CDR1 is MNHEY and CDR2 is SVGEGT in the germline V gene. The length of the CDR3 is 16 residues. V was clipped by 0 bases and J by 0 bases, with 12 bases between them. This CDR3 reads CASSYSDSASSYEQYF. The CDR3 DNA is TGTGCCAGCAGTTACTCAGATAGCGCGAGCTCCTACGAGCAGTACTTC.

The genes are TRBV15 and TRBJ2-7, with 9 bases matching TRBD2. CDR3 length: 14 amino acids. Germline-derived CDR1 and CDR2 are LNHNV and YYDKDF (reference sequence). V lost 3 bases to trimming and J lost 2 bases; unmatched junction nucleotides: 2. For the CDR3, the DNA is TGTGCCACCAGCAGGACTAGCGGTACCTACGAGCAGTACTTC. This sequence encodes CATSRTSGTYEQYF.

The table lists this clonotype with a few counts. The chain uses TRBV24-1 and TRBJ2-3, with 8 bases aligning to TRBD1. The CDR3 contains 18 residues. Per the germline V gene, CDR1 is KGHDR and CDR2 is SFDVKD. V dropped 5 bases and J dropped 0; count of bases not matched to a gene: 12. In nucleotides, the CDR3 is TGTGCCACCAGTGGCGTAGGAGTTTGGGACAGGAGCACAGATACGCAGTATTTT. Its protein product is CATSGVGVWDRSTDTQYF.

This clonotype showed up many times. The chain uses TRBV7-3 and TRBJ1-1; 7 bases agree with TRBD1. V was pared by 4 bases and J by 3 bases, with 5 bases of the junction left unmatched. This CDR3 is 14 amino acids long. Germline CDR1 SGHTA, CDR2 FQGTGA. CDR3 region: CASSSTTGYTEAFF. The CDR3, as DNA: TGTGCCAGCAGCTCGACGACAGGGTACACTGAAGCTTTCTTT.

A few counts support this clonotype. The chain employs TRBV5-1 and TRBJ2-7, with 11 positions matching TRBD1. Germline V gene lookup returns CDR1 SGHRS and CDR2 YFSETQ. The CDR3 is 15 residues long. After removal of 4 bases from V and 6 bases from J, the junction contained 9 bases not matched to a gene. This CDR3 reads CASSPGTGGSSEQYF. CDR3 nucleotides: TGCGCCAGCAGCCCCGGGACAGGGGGTTCGAGCGAGCAGTACTTC. The full variable domain, in which reference TRBV5-1 and TRBJ2-7 provide the parts outside the CDR3, is KAGVTQTPRYLIKTRGQQVTLSCSPISGHRSVSWYQQTPGQGLQFLFEYFSETQRNKGNFPGRFSGRQFSNSRSEMNVSTLELGDSALYLCASSPGTGGSSEQYFGPGTRLTVT.

This clonotype was detected only a few times. The junction shows a germline mismatch at one end, possibly a read error. The rearrangement joins TRBV15 to TRBJ2-3, with D perhaps assigned TRBD1 or TRBD2 (5 bases each). This CDR3 is built from 14 residues. Germline V gene sequence: CDR1 LNHNV, CDR2 YYDKDF (reference sequence). The CDR3 region has the DNA TGTGCCACCAGCGGAGAGGGGACCTCGGATACGCAGTATTTT. It codes for CATSGEGTSDTQYF.

This clonotype turned up a few times. CDR3 residues: CASSSARGGSFNEQFF. DNA for the CDR3: TGTGCCAGCAGCTCAGCCCGCGGGGGCTCATTCAATGAGCAGTTCTTC. The chain combines TRBV7-6 with TRBJ2-1, with TRBD2 as a possible D gene (7 bases). Looked up from germline, CDR1 is SGHVS and CDR2 is FNYEAQ. This CDR3 spans 16 amino acids. V was shortened by 4 bases and J by 6 bases, with 19 bases between the two germline ends.

This clonotype was recorded many times. The chain uses TRBV20-1 and TRBJ1-1; possible D gene TRBD1, 5 bases. Germline assignment: CDR1 DFQATT and CDR2 SNEGSKA (reference sequence). The V gene lost 3 bases and the J gene lost 0 bases, with 14 bases spanning the gap. CDR3 length: 15 amino acids. CDR3 loop: CSARSQGGVNTEAFF. The CDR3 DNA reads TGCAGTGCTAGGAGTCAGGGAGGCGTGAACACTGAAGCTTTCTTT.

The chain couples TRBV4-3 to TRBJ2-1; the D gene is possibly TRBD2 (5 bases). The V end lost 0 bases, the J end lost 2 bases, and 8 bases lay between the germline ends. Germline-derived CDR1 and CDR2 are LGHNA and YSLEER. The length of the CDR3 is 15 residues. CDR3 amino acids: CASSQDLAAYNEQFF. The CDR3 DNA reads TGCGCCAGCAGCCAAGACCTAGCCGCCTACAATGAGCAGTTCTTC.

This chain links TRBV7-2 with TRBJ2-7; a possible D gene is TRBD1 (5 bases). Germline CDR1 is SGHTA and CDR2 is FQGNSA. The CDR3 extends over 15 amino acids. With 4 bases removed from V and 0 bases from J, the gap between germline ends came to 13 bases. The CDR3 sequence: CASSSLQASSYEQYF. CDR3 nucleotides: TGTGCCAGCAGCTCCCTACAGGCTAGCTCCTACGAGCAGTACTTC.

This clonotype has at least ten counts. The chain carries TRBV29-1 and TRBJ1-1; a possible D gene is TRBD1 (5 bases). The length of the CDR3 is 13 residues. The germline V gene has CDR1 SQVTM and CDR2 ANQGSEA. V dropped 4 bases and J dropped 0 bases, with 9 bases sitting between them. The CDR3 loop reads CSVGGHLNTEAFF. The CDR3 DNA is TGCAGCGTTGGAGGACACTTGAACACTGAAGCTTTCTTT.

A few counts support this clonotype. This chain connects TRBV9 to TRBJ1-1; 7 bases match TRBD1. Germline V gene lookup returns CDR1 SGDLS and CDR2 YYNGEE. The length of the CDR3 is 15 residues. J gave up 4 bases and V 0 bases, and 6 bases lay outside the gene matches. This CDR3 is CASSVEAQGTTEAFF. The DNA of the CDR3 is TGTGCCAGCAGCGTAGAGGCACAGGGGACCACTGAAGCTTTCTTT.

The chain carries TRBV12-5 and TRBJ2-6, with D possibly being TRBD1 (6 bases). This CDR3 has 15 residues. Germline CDR1 and CDR2: LGHNT and FRNRAP. V was cut by 4 bases and J by 5 bases, with 12 bases left in between. CDR3 region: CASGSTGTRANVLTF. Written as DNA, the CDR3 is TGTGCTAGTGGTTCAACCGGGACACGGGCCAACGTCCTGACTTTC.

The V and J genes are TRBV3-1 and TRBJ2-1, with D perhaps matching TRBD2 (6 bases). The CDR3 contains 15 residues. V lost 6 bases and J lost 0, with 12 bases in between. In germline, CDR1 is LGHDT, CDR2 YNNKEL (reference sequence). The CDR3 here is CASSAGSSSYNEQFF. The DNA for the CDR3 is TGTGCCAGCAGTGCCGGGAGTAGCTCCTACAATGAGCAGTTCTTC.

This chain joins TRBV6-5 and TRBJ1-2; 9 bases align to TRBD1. CDR1 and CDR2 (germline): MNHEY, SVGAGI. The CDR3 has 16 residues. The V and J ends lost 2 bases and 6 bases, in that order; junction bases with no gene match: 10. This CDR3 reads CASSYIWTGDANGYTF. Here the CDR3 DNA reads TGTGCCAGCAGTTACATTTGGACAGGGGACGCAAATGGCTACACCTTC.

This clonotype is labeled as medium-sized. The genes are TRBV6-2 or TRBV6-3 and TRBJ1-5, with a weak D call TRBD1 (6 bases). V lost 6 bases, J lost 4 bases, and 16 bases lay in between. Germline CDR1 reads MNHEY; CDR2 reads SVGEGT. The CDR3 contains 15 residues. The CDR3 DNA reads as TGTGCCAGCAGCCCAGGGGTCGCAGATAATCAGCCCCAGCATTTT. This encodes CASSPGVADNQPQHF.

V is TRBV10-3 and J is TRBJ1-1; D may be TRBD1 (5 bases). The CDR3 has 14 residues. Trimming left V 2 bases short and J 1 base short, with 8 bases between. The germline CDR1 and CDR2 sequences are ENHRY and SYGVKD. CDR3 sequence (DNA): TGTGCCATCAGTGAGGGGGCCGAGAACACTGAAGCTTTCTTT. This encodes CAISEGAENTEAFF.

This clonotype showed up many times. J is TRBJ2-7 and V is TRBV3-1; TRBD1 matches at 9 bases. V lost 0 bases and J lost 7; bases outside the gene matches: 10. The CDR3 is made up of 16 amino acids. CDR1 is LGHDT, CDR2 YNNKEL, per germline (reference sequence). CDR3 sequence (DNA): TGTGCCAGCAGCCAAGAGCGCCGGGACAGGGTCGGTGAGCAGTACTTC. Its protein is CASSQERRDRVGEQYF.

This chain links TRBV5-1 with TRBJ2-1; 12 bases agree with TRBD2. The germline V gene has CDR1 SGHRS and CDR2 YFSETQ. The trim removed 0 bases at V and 5 bases at J, leaving 6 bases unmatched. This CDR3 has 17 amino acids. CDR3 in amino acids: CASSLDGLAGGDNEQFF. As DNA, the CDR3 is TGCGCCAGCAGCTTGGACGGCCTAGCGGGGGGGGACAATGAGCAGTTCTTC.

The V call is TRBV9, the J call TRBJ1-1; TRBD1 aligns across 8 bases. The CDR3 loop spans 15 amino acids. The germline V gene has CDR1 SGDLS and CDR2 YYNGEE. V trimming: 0 bases; J trimming: 1 base; junction bases outside the gene matches: 2. For the CDR3, the DNA is TGTGCCAGCAGCGTAGATGACAGGGGGAACACTGAAGCTTTCTTT. Translated: CASSVDDRGNTEAFF.

This clonotype has more than one count but fewer than ten. This chain uses TRBV5-1 with TRBJ2-5; TRBD2 agrees at 9 bases. Germline-derived CDR1 and CDR2 are SGHRS and YFSETQ. V lost 0 bases and J lost 2; bases outside the gene matches: 5. The CDR3 length is 16 residues. CDR3: CASSLAVAGGQETQYF. The CDR3, as DNA: TGCGCCAGCAGCTTGGCCGTCGCGGGAGGGCAAGAGACCCAGTACTTC.

By its share, this clonotype is medium-sized. The chain employs TRBV6-2 or TRBV6-3 and TRBJ2-7, with a weak D call TRBD2 (6 bases). Per the germline V gene, CDR1 is MNHEY and CDR2 is SVGEGT. The CDR3 spans 13 residues. V lost 2 bases to trimming and J lost 5 bases, with 10 bases between them. CDR3 nucleotide sequence: TGTGCCAGCAGTTACAACAGACTAGACGAGCAGTACTTC. Its protein product is CASSYNRLDEQYF.

The rearrangement joins TRBV10-3 to TRBJ1-2; TRBD1 matches 7 bases. Germline V gene data show CDR1 as ENHRY and CDR2 as SYGVKD. The length of the CDR3 is 15 residues. The trim removed 7 bases at V and 3 bases at J, leaving 11 bases unmatched. Here the CDR3 reads CAITGRQGLDYGYTF. The CDR3 nucleotides read TGTGCCATCACGGGTAGACAGGGATTAGACTATGGCTACACCTTC.

The V gene is TRBV9, the J gene TRBJ1-2, with 9 bases identical to TRBD1. The CDR3 is 16 amino acids. The J segment lost 5 bases and the V segment lost 4 bases, leaving 12 bases of the junction unmatched. CDR1 and CDR2 (germline): SGDLS, YYNGEE. CDR3 protein: CASSTTGTGYRYGYTF. The CDR3 DNA reads as TGTGCCAGCAGCACTACTGGGACAGGGTACAGATATGGCTACACCTTC.

This clonotype has only one observation. The CDR3 spells CASSPKNPYEQYF. For the CDR3, the DNA is TGTGCCAGCAGCCCCAAGAACCCGTACGAGCAGTACTTC. The rearrangement uses TRBV7-9 and TRBJ2-7, with no clear D. CDR3 length: 13 amino acids. Looked up from germline, CDR1 is SEHNR and CDR2 is FQNEAQ (reference sequence). V was clipped by 5 bases and J by 4 bases, with 12 bases between them.